Listed below are T cell receptor beta chains from one sample, sequenced in a study of immune evolution from preneoplasia to lung adenocarcinoma. TCRdb keeps only in-frame clones here, not all; method: immunoSEQ multiplex PCR. The data show 5,000 to 6,500 clones, roughly 85% seen once. The sequencing input was FFPE adjacent normal lung tissue. These receptors all come from a person aged 65 to 85 with lung adenocarcinoma. CDR3s include the opening cysteine and the closing phenylalanine or tryptophan. The order of the fields is V gene, J gene, CDR3 protein.

v_call: TRBV19
j_call: TRBJ2-2
cdr3_aa: CASSIYREVTGELFF

v_call: TRBV28
j_call: TRBJ2-7
cdr3_aa: CASSLIGTGVYEQYF

v_call: TRBV11-2
j_call: TRBJ2-7
cdr3_aa: CASSLLGGAGEQYF

v_call: TRBV11-2
j_call: TRBJ1-4
cdr3_aa: CASSLGGGLTNEKLFF

v_call: TRBV18
j_call: TRBJ2-7
cdr3_aa: CASTNSGEGYEQYF

v_call: TRBV19
j_call: TRBJ2-7
cdr3_aa: CASSSDRQGGSYEQYF

v_call: TRBV5-4
j_call: TRBJ2-5
cdr3_aa: CASSPRGVGQETQYF

v_call: TRBV28
j_call: TRBJ1-2
cdr3_aa: CASSFMWAYGYTF

v_call: TRBV11-3
j_call: TRBJ1-1
cdr3_aa: CASSLGRSLNTEAFF

v_call: TRBV7-9
j_call: TRBJ2-7
cdr3_aa: CASSYGPDEQYF

v_call: TRBV19
j_call: TRBJ2-2
cdr3_aa: CASSIGEATGELFF

v_call: TRBV11-3
j_call: TRBJ2-1
cdr3_aa: CASSLSSLNEQFF

v_call: TRBV25-1
j_call: TRBJ2-1
cdr3_aa: CASREGSYNEQFF

v_call: TRBV4-2
j_call: TRBJ2-1
cdr3_aa: CASSQDPGSAEQFF

v_call: TRBV5-4
j_call: TRBJ1-2
cdr3_aa: CASSLAMAGHRGYTF

v_call: TRBV6-5
j_call: TRBJ1-6
cdr3_aa: CASRNTDYNSPLHF

v_call: TRBV30
j_call: TRBJ1-1
cdr3_aa: CAWKWYSPDTEAFF

v_call: TRBV5-1
j_call: TRBJ2-7
cdr3_aa: CASKMDQGEQYF

v_call: TRBV6-6
j_call: TRBJ1-5
cdr3_aa: CASRAGQHQPQHF

v_call: TRBV6-6
j_call: TRBJ2-7
cdr3_aa: CASSGLSEEQYF

v_call: TRBV6-5
j_call: TRBJ2-5
cdr3_aa: CASSTGGGSQYF

v_call: TRBV5-6
j_call: TRBJ2-7
cdr3_aa: CASSSIRTSGPRSYEQYF

v_call: TRBV6-5
j_call: TRBJ2-7
cdr3_aa: CASKADRSPYEQYF

v_call: TRBV28
j_call: TRBJ2-2
cdr3_aa: CASTWGAGGELFF

v_call: TRBV9
j_call: TRBJ2-1
cdr3_aa: CASSVDQRLNPDNEQFF

v_call: TRBV25-1
j_call: TRBJ2-1
cdr3_aa: CASSAPSLNEQFF

v_call: TRBV2
j_call: TRBJ1-2
cdr3_aa: CASSARQGAGGYTF

v_call: TRBV30
j_call: TRBJ1-2
cdr3_aa: CAWNRAGDGYTF

v_call: TRBV4-1
j_call: TRBJ1-2
cdr3_aa: CASSQDPGRAGGYTF

v_call: TRBV6-1
j_call: TRBJ2-2
cdr3_aa: CATFTPPTGELFF

v_call: TRBV29-1
j_call: TRBJ1-4
cdr3_aa: CRGDENEKLFF

v_call: TRBV29-1
j_call: TRBJ1-1
cdr3_aa: CSVEVGVGTEAFF

v_call: TRBV5-4
j_call: TRBJ1-4
cdr3_aa: CASSSTGYANEKLFF

v_call: TRBV28
j_call: TRBJ1-1
cdr3_aa: CASSPIGTAGEAFF

v_call: TRBV6-5
j_call: TRBJ2-1
cdr3_aa: CASSYSGGTYNEQFF

v_call: TRBV18
j_call: TRBJ1-5
cdr3_aa: CASSKGDNQPQHF

v_call: TRBV7-9
j_call: TRBJ1-3
cdr3_aa: CASSLGRTIYF

v_call: TRBV6-1
j_call: TRBJ1-1
cdr3_aa: CASRPGLRGREAFF

v_call: TRBV15
j_call: TRBJ1-2
cdr3_aa: CATSREGGRSYGYTF

v_call: TRBV14
j_call: TRBJ1-2
cdr3_aa: CASSPTRVNYGYTF

v_call: TRBV4-2
j_call: TRBJ2-1
cdr3_aa: CASSQDPQPTPTGEQFF

v_call: TRBV29-1
j_call: TRBJ2-7
cdr3_aa: CSALLNSYEQYF

v_call: TRBV11-2
j_call: TRBJ1-2
cdr3_aa: CASSLEGNYGYTF

v_call: TRBV7-8
j_call: TRBJ1-2
cdr3_aa: CASSLDLRIYGYTF

v_call: TRBV30
j_call: TRBJ1-4
cdr3_aa: CAWHGAWNEKLFF

v_call: TRBV29-1
j_call: TRBJ1-2
cdr3_aa: CSVEDPAQGYGYTF

v_call: TRBV11-3
j_call: TRBJ2-1
cdr3_aa: CASSLESSSYNEQFF

v_call: TRBV28
j_call: TRBJ1-2
cdr3_aa: CASSALQGYYGYTF